The rows below give T cell receptor beta chains drawn from one sample of a study of cytomegalovirus exposure and HLA in healthy donors. Clones were sequenced by immunoSEQ multiplex PCR, and TCRdb holds only the in-frame ones, with some missing. The data show approximately 120,000 clones, 85% to 90% seen once. Sequenced: PBMCs. Source of these receptors: a woman younger than 30 in good health and CMV-seronegative. Each CDR3 is given with its conserved first and last residue. The order of the fields is D gene, J gene, clone size, V gene, CDR3 protein, CDR3 DNA. A D gene is named only where the DNA matches it firmly. Clone size is given for some rows only: seen once, a few or many times, or a class if the clone is expanded.

NA TRBJ2-7 NA TRBV28 CASSLAGLDYEQYF TGTGCCAGCAGTTTAGCGGGACTTGACTACGAGCAGTACTTC
NA TRBJ1-5 NA TRBV20-1 CSAANNQPQHF TGCAGTGCCGCGAATAATCAGCCCCAGCATTTT
NA TRBJ2-7 NA TRBV7-3 CASSPTTTGEQYF TGTGCCAGCAGCCCAACTACCACGGGTGAGCAGTACTTC
TRBD1 TRBJ2-7 NA TRBV11-2 CASSSGAGGYYEQYF TGTGCCAGCAGCTCGGGTGCAGGGGGCTACTACGAGCAGTACTTC
TRBD2 TRBJ2-3 NA TRBV30 CAWSRTGLAGGDTQYF TGTGCCTGGAGCCGTACAGGTCTAGCGGGGGGGGATACGCAGTATTTT
NA TRBJ2-7 few TRBV27 CATIRRRGAGYEQYF TGTGCCACCATCCGACGCCGGGGGGCCGGATACGAGCAGTACTTC
NA TRBJ2-2 NA TRBV27 CASSLSSGGGGELFF TGTGCCAGCAGTTTATCGTCTGGGGGCGGCGGGGAGCTGTTTTTT
TRBD2 TRBJ2-7 NA TRBV6-5 CASRTSGGPYEQYF TGTGCCAGCCGCACTAGCGGGGGACCCTACGAGCAGTACTTC
NA TRBJ2-6 NA TRBV4-3 CASSQDTASGANVLTF TGCGCCAGCAGCCAAGACACAGCTTCTGGGGCCAACGTCCTGACTTTC
TRBD2 TRBJ2-7 NA TRBV28 CASRPSGGASYEQYF TGTGCCAGCAGGCCTAGCGGGGGGGCGTCCTACGAGCAGTACTTC
NA TRBJ1-2 NA TRBV19 CASSAAQLPPYGYTF TGTGCCAGTAGTGCAGCGCAGTTGCCCCCGTATGGCTACACCTTC
TRBD1 TRBJ2-5 NA TRBV30 CAWSGGQGAETQYF TGTGCCTGGAGTGGAGGACAGGGGGCAGAGACCCAGTACTTC
NA TRBJ2-1 NA TRBV13 CASSVQTGYNEQFF TGTGCCAGCAGCGTACAAACAGGATACAATGAGCAGTTCTTC
NA TRBJ1-3 NA TRBV27 CASSLTSASSGNTIYF TGTGCCAGCAGTTTGACCTCAGCGAGCTCTGGAAACACCATATATTTT
TRBD1 TRBJ1-5 NA TRBV2 CASSLAGRGFNQPQHF TGTGCCAGCAGTTTGGCGGGCAGGGGGTTCAATCAGCCCCAGCATTTT
NA TRBJ2-5 NA TRBV5-4 CASSLDYGQETQYF TGTGCCAGCAGTTTGGACTACGGACAAGAGACCCAGTACTTC
TRBD2 TRBJ2-2 NA TRBV27 CARGDMNTGELFF TGTGCCCGGGGGGATATGAACACCGGGGAGCTGTTTTTT
NA TRBJ1-2 NA TRBV30 CAWSGYGYTF TGTGCCTGGAGCGGCTATGGCTACACCTTC
NA TRBJ2-7 NA TRBV5-1 CASSLVQGSYEQYF TGCGCCAGCAGCTTGGTACAGGGTTCCTACGAGCAGTACTTC
NA TRBJ2-1 NA TRBV7-9 CASSSTGGPSYNEQFF TGTGCCAGCAGCTCCACGGGGGGCCCCTCCTACAATGAGCAGTTCTTC
TRBD2 TRBJ2-2 NA TRBV4-3 CASSPRTSGRSGTGELFF TGCGCCAGCAGCCCTCGGACTAGCGGGAGGTCGGGGACCGGGGAGCTGTTTTTT
NA TRBJ1-1 NA TRBV11-2 CASSPSRGGRGFF TGTGCCAGCAGCCCCTCTCGGGGGGGACGTGGTTTCTTT
TRBD2 TRBJ2-3 NA TRBV9 CASSVVGEGRRRDTQYF TGTGCCAGCAGCGTAGTGGGGGAGGGCCGCCGCAGAGATACGCAGTATTTT
NA TRBJ2-1 NA TRBV6-6 CASGLEYNEQFF TGTGCCAGCGGCCTAGAATACAATGAGCAGTTCTTC
NA TRBJ2-7 NA TRBV6-5 CASRTPRDVLSF TGTGCCAGCAGGACCCCCAGGGATGTGTTATCCTTC
TRBD1 TRBJ2-5 once TRBV9 CASSARGGTGSYQETQYF TGTGCCAGCAGCGCCCGGGGTGGGACAGGTTCGTACCAAGAGACCCAGTACTTC
NA TRBJ2-2 NA TRBV7-2 CASSSGNTGELFF TGTGCCAGCAGCTCCGGGAACACCGGGGAGCTGTTTTTT
TRBD1 TRBJ2-1 once TRBV19 CASSNQGARYNEQFF TGTGCCAGTAGTAATCAGGGGGCCCGCTACAATGAGCAGTTCTTC
NA TRBJ2-5 once TRBV7-6 CASSLEMGRTQYF TGTGCCAGCAGCTTAGAGATGGGGAGGACCCAGTACTTC
NA TRBJ2-5 NA TRBV28 CASSPGSGHPKETQYF TGTGCCAGCAGTCCGGGTTCGGGACACCCCAAAGAGACCCAGTACTTC
TRBD2 TRBJ2-1 NA TRBV27 CASSFQRGLAGGNEQFF TGTGCCAGCAGTTTTCAACGCGGACTAGCTGGTGGCAATGAGCAGTTCTTC
NA TRBJ2-5 NA TRBV28 CASSLQGPPLETQYF TGTGCCAGCAGTTTACAGGGGCCCCCGCTAGAGACCCAGTACTTC
NA TRBJ2-7 NA TRBV20-1 CSATTDEQYF TGCAGTGCTACGACAGACGAGCAGTACTTC
TRBD2 TRBJ2-7 NA TRBV7-2 CASSLVAGVLSYEQYF TGTGCCAGCAGCTTAGTTGCGGGAGTTTTGTCGTACGAGCAGTACTTC
NA TRBJ2-7 NA TRBV2 CASSQNGTPLYEQYF TGTGCCAGCAGCCAGAATGGGACACCTCTCTACGAGCAGTACTTC
NA TRBJ1-2 NA TRBV19 CASSIFPGTLGYTF TGTGCCAGTAGTATATTTCCGGGAACCCTTGGCTACACCTTC
TRBD1 TRBJ2-1 NA TRBV27 CASRRGQGAWGEQFF TGTGCCAGTAGGCGTGGACAGGGGGCCTGGGGTGAGCAGTTCTTC
TRBD2 TRBJ2-3 NA TRBV29-1 CSVVWTSGGTDTQYF TGCAGCGTTGTTTGGACTAGCGGGGGAACAGATACGCAGTATTTT
TRBD1 TRBJ2-1 once TRBV29-1 CSASGQGNEQFF TGCAGCGCTTCGGGACAGGGCAATGAGCAGTTCTTC
NA TRBJ2-1 once TRBV7-9 CASSSRGDKGYNEQFF TGTGCCAGCAGCTCCCGGGGGGACAAAGGGTACAATGAGCAGTTCTTC
TRBD2 TRBJ2-2 NA TRBV7-9 CASSLVLAGTGELFF TGTGCCAGCAGCTTAGTGCTAGCGGGCACCGGGGAGCTGTTTTTT
NA TRBJ2-7 once TRBV18 CASSPPLALGEQYF TGTGCCAGCTCACCACCCTTAGCGTTGGGCGAGCAGTACTTC
TRBD1 TRBJ1-5 few TRBV28 CASSRGSNQPQHF TGTGCCAGCAGCAGGGGGTCCAATCAGCCCCAGCATTTT
NA TRBJ2-7 NA TRBV27 CASSFSGDEQYF TGTGCCAGCAGTTTTTCAGGCGACGAGCAGTACTTC
TRBD1 TRBJ2-5 once TRBV28 CASNTQGEETQYF TGTGCCAGCAACACTCAGGGGGAAGAGACCCAGTACTTC
TRBD1 TRBJ2-3 NA TRBV7-2 CASSLGTGARADTQYF TGTGCCAGCAGCTTAGGGACAGGGGCGAGGGCAGATACGCAGTATTTT
NA TRBJ1-1 NA TRBV7-2 CASSWVPGRTEAFF TGTGCCAGCAGCTGGGTTCCGGGAAGGACTGAAGCTTTCTTT
NA TRBJ1-1 NA TRBV9 CASSVVPGNTEAFF TGTGCCAGCAGCGTAGTGCCAGGGAACACTGAAGCTTTCTTT
TRBD1 TRBJ2-7 NA TRBV10-3 CAISGGTGEYEQYF TGTGCCATCAGTGGTGGGACAGGGGAGTACGAGCAGTACTTC
TRBD1 TRBJ1-3 NA TRBV25-1 CASSTPGGGGNTIYF TGTGCCAGCAGTACACCAGGGGGAGGTGGAAACACCATATATTTT
NA TRBJ1-5 once TRBV6-6 CASSPLTSNQPQHF TGTGCCAGCAGTCCCCTAACTAGCAATCAGCCCCAGCATTTT
NA TRBJ2-2 NA TRBV19 CASSIPQADTGELFF TGTGCCAGTAGTATTCCACAGGCGGACACCGGGGAGCTGTTTTTT
NA TRBJ2-7 NA TRBV4-3 CASSRDTFYEQYF TGCGCCAGCAGCCGGGACACCTTCTACGAGCAGTACTTC
TRBD1 TRBJ1-1 NA TRBV5-8 CASSARQGRGNTEAFF TGTGCCAGCAGCGCTCGACAGGGTAGGGGGAACACTGAAGCTTTCTTT
NA TRBJ1-1 NA TRBV4-1 CASSQNSLNTEAFF TGCGCCAGCAGCCAAAACTCCCTGAACACTGAAGCTTTCTTT
NA TRBJ2-7 NA TRBV5-1 CASSLAGIQYEQYF TGCGCCAGCAGCTTGGCCGGGATCCAATACGAGCAGTACTTC
NA TRBJ2-7 NA TRBV6-5 CASSYSQLGSPYEQYF TGTGCCAGCAGTTACTCCCAGCTAGGATCTCCCTACGAGCAGTACTTC
TRBD1 TRBJ1-1 NA TRBV10-3 CAIRTRGPNTEAFF TGTGCCATCAGGACAAGGGGGCCGAACACTGAAGCTTTCTTT
NA TRBJ1-2 NA TRBV6-6 CASSYWGVDYGYTF TGTGCCAGCAGTTACTGGGGGGTGGACTATGGCTACACCTTC